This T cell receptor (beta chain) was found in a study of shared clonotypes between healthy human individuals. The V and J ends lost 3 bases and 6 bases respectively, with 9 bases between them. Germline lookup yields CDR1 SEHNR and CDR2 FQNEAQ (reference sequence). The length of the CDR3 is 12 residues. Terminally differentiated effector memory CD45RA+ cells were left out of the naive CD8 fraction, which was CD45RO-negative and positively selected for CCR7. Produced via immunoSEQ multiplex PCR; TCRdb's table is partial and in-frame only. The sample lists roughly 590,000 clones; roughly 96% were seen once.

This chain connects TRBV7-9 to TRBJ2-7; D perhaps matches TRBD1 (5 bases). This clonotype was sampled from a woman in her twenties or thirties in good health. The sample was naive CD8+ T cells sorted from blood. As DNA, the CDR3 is TGTGCCAGCAGCTTGGCAGGGCTCGAGCAGTACTTC. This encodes CASSLAGLEQYF.